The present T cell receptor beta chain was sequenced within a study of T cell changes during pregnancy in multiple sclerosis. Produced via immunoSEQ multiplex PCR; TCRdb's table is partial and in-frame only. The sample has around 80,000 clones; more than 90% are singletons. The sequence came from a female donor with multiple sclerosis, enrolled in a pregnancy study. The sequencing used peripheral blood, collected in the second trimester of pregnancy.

CDR3 region: CAISAAGRTYEQYF. CDR3 nucleotides: TGTGCCATCAGTGCAGCCGGGAGAACCTACGAGCAGTACTTC. V and J are TRBV10-3 and TRBJ2-7, with a weak D call TRBD2 (6 bases). Germline V gene lookup returns CDR1 ENHRY and CDR2 SYGVKD. V lost 4 bases to trimming and J lost 2 bases, with 12 bases between them. The length of the CDR3 is 14 residues.